One sample yielded the 32 T cell receptor beta chains listed below, sequenced in a study of T cells after yellow fever vaccination. Each CDR3 protein gets one entry after TCRdb re-called the 5' RACE reads with MiXCR. In the table there are some 100,000 distinct CDR3 sequences, 7.2% of which are singletons. The sequencing here drew on CD4+ T cells sorted from PBMCs, taken 35 to 50 days after the first yellow fever vaccination. Receptor source: a man between 18 and 29 years old who received the YFV17D yellow fever vaccine.

This clonotype came up many times. This sequence joins TRBV20-1 and TRBJ1-6; a weak D match, TRBD1 (5 bases). CDR1 and CDR2 (germline): DFQATT, SNEGSKA (reference sequence). The CDR3 spans 15 residues. V gave up 2 bases and J gave up 10 bases, with 18 bases separating them. The CDR3 sequence: CSARKEALRGSPLHF. The CDR3 region has the DNA TGCAGTGCTAGAAAGGAGGCCCTTCGGGGGTCACCCCTCCACTTT.

This clonotype was found many times. V gene TRBV20-1 combines with J gene TRBJ1-2; perhaps TRBD1 as D (5 bases). V was trimmed by 5 bases and J by 4 bases, leaving 17 bases between them. This CDR3 is 14 amino acids long. Germline-derived CDR1 and CDR2 are DFQATT and SNEGSKA (reference sequence). In DNA, the CDR3 is TGCAGTGCTCGAGGGGACCTCGGAGGCTATGGCTACACCTTC. This codes for CSARGDLGGYGYTF.

The sample holds many counts of this clonotype. DNA for the CDR3: TGTGCCAGCAGAGCCCGTCCACTAGCGGGGCGGAATGAGCAGTTCTTC. It specifies CASRARPLAGRNEQFF. The rearrangement joins TRBV5-4 to TRBJ2-1, with 10 bases matching TRBD2. This CDR3 is built from 16 residues. The germline CDR1 and CDR2 sequences are SGHNT and YYREEE (reference sequence). The V gene end was trimmed by 5 bases and the J gene end by 7 bases; junction bases not matched to a gene: 12.

The chain combines TRBV7-2 with TRBJ2-6, with a possible D match to TRBD1 (6 bases). CDR1 and CDR2 (germline): SGHTA, FQGNSA. Trimming stripped 5 bases from V and 2 bases from J, with 10 bases between. This CDR3 spans 15 amino acids. CDR3: CASSPRQAGANVLTF. In nucleotides, the CDR3 is TGTGCCAGCAGCCCTAGACAGGCTGGGGCCAACGTCCTGACTTTC.

This clonotype was recorded many times. The chain employs TRBV4-2 and TRBJ2-3, with 12 nucleotides matching TRBD2. CDR3 length: 16 residues. J gave up 2 bases and V 1 base, and 1 base lay outside the gene matches. Looked up from germline, CDR1 is LGHNA and CDR2 is YNFKEQ. Here the CDR3 reads CASSQGTSGDTDTQYF. The CDR3 DNA is TGTGCCAGCAGCCAAGGGACTAGCGGGGACACAGATACGCAGTATTTT.

This clonotype was counted many times. The chain employs TRBV7-2 and TRBJ1-1; no reliable D call. Germline V lookup: CDR1 SGHTA, CDR2 FQGNSA. V dropped 5 bases and J dropped 6 bases, with 22 bases sitting between them. The CDR3 is 16 amino acids. In DNA form, the CDR3 reads TGTGCCAGCAGCGTAAACTCCGGTGGGCTTCGGGCTGAAGCTTTCTTT. It is translated as CASSVNSGGLRAEAFF.

This chain joins TRBV20-1 and TRBJ2-1; D call uncertain. The V gene lost 4 bases and the J gene lost 4 bases, with 23 bases spanning the gap. Germline CDR1 and CDR2: DFQATT and SNEGSKA (reference sequence). The CDR3 is made up of 17 amino acids. The CDR3 sequence is CSAIPRSRPSLYNEQFF. The CDR3, as DNA: TGCAGTGCTATCCCCCGATCCCGTCCCTCCTTATACAATGAGCAGTTCTTC.

There are many counts of this clonotype. The V and J genes are TRBV15 and TRBJ2-5; D might be TRBD1 (5 bases). The CDR3 spans 15 residues. Germline CDR1 and CDR2: LNHNV and YYDKDF (reference sequence). The germline V and J ends were trimmed by 3 bases and 5 bases, with 16 bases remaining between them. Here the CDR3 reads CATSRGNQGFETQYF. In DNA, the CDR3 is TGTGCCACCAGCAGGGGTAACCAGGGTTTCGAGACCCAGTACTTC.

The table lists this clonotype with many counts. The J gene is TRBJ1-5, the V gene TRBV5-1, with D possibly being TRBD1 (5 bases). Trimming removed 2 bases at V and 2 bases at J, with 8 bases between. Germline-derived CDR1 and CDR2 are SGHRS and YFSETQ. The CDR3 length is 14 residues. The chain's CDR3 is CASSFSGGNQPQHF. The CDR3 DNA sequence: TGCGCCAGCAGCTTCTCGGGGGGCAATCAGCCCCAGCATTTT.

At least ten counts were recorded for this clonotype. This rearrangement joins TRBV7-2 to TRBJ2-3; 7 bases agree with TRBD2. The germline V gene has CDR1 SGHTA and CDR2 FQGNSA. CDR3 length: 14 residues. The trim removed 2 bases at V and 4 bases at J, leaving 3 bases unmatched. The CDR3 DNA is TGTGCCAGCAGCTTATCCAGCGGGGCAGATACGCAGTATTTT. Residues: CASSLSSGADTQYF.

Worth noting for this clonotype: It may be a read error: a sequence one base away is much more abundant. The chain recombines TRBV6-5 with TRBJ2-1; no firm D call. Trimming took 2 bases from V and 3 from J, leaving 14 bases between them. The CDR3 loop spans 16 amino acids. The germline gives CDR1 MNHEY, CDR2 SVGAGI. CDR3 sequence: CASSYTLVGYYNEQFF. The CDR3 bases are TGTGCCAGCAGTTACACCTTAGTCGGCTACTACAATGAGCAGTTCTTC.

This clonotype showed up just a few times. The chain joins TRBV3-1 to TRBJ2-2; perhaps TRBD1 as D (6 bases). Germline values: CDR1 LGHDT, CDR2 YNNKEL (reference sequence). The CDR3 runs to 14 residues. V was pared by 0 bases and J by 7 bases, with 9 bases between. CDR3 coding DNA: TGTGCCAGCAGCCAAGACAGGGGTAGCGGGGAGCTGTTTTTT. Translation gives CASSQDRGSGELFF.

In its sample, this clonotype was seen many times. The V call is TRBV7-2, the J call TRBJ2-2; tentative D call: TRBD2 (7 bases). Trimming pared 5 bases from V and 4 bases from J, leaving 17 bases between. Germline CDR1 and CDR2: SGHTA and FQGNSA. This CDR3 has 16 amino acids. The CDR3 here is CASSLRRGGGTGELFF. The CDR3 nucleotides read TGTGCCAGCAGCCTTCGGAGGGGGGGCGGCACCGGGGAGCTGTTTTTT.

This clonotype has ten or more counts. The chain employs TRBV12-3 or TRBV12-4 and TRBJ2-7, with 7 bases aligning to TRBD1. With V trimmed by 7 bases and J by 2 bases, 8 bases remained unmatched. This CDR3 region has 14 residues. The CDR3 DNA follows: TGTGCCAGCACCAAACAGGGGATAACCTACGAGCAGTACTTC. It translates to CASTKQGITYEQYF.

This clonotype was recorded at least ten times. This chain connects TRBV11-2 to TRBJ2-3; D is possibly TRBD1 (8 bases). CDR3 length: 15 residues. Germline CDR1 is SGHAT and CDR2 is FQNNGV. Trimming cost V 4 bases and J 4 bases, with 15 bases left between them. The CDR3 nucleotides read TGTGCCAGCAGCTCCTACAGGGGGAGGGCAGATACGCAGTATTTT. Its protein is CASSSYRGRADTQYF.

V and J are TRBV7-2 and TRBJ1-1, with a weak D call TRBD1 (5 bases). Germline V gene lookup returns CDR1 SGHTA and CDR2 FQGNSA. V lost 6 bases, J lost 5 bases, and 13 bases lay in between. CDR3 size: 13 residues. DNA of the CDR3: TGTGCCAGCAGATTCCAGGGTTGGACTGAAGCTTTCTTT. Its protein product is CASRFQGWTEAFF.

This rearrangement joins TRBV20-1 to TRBJ2-7, with 8 bases that match TRBD1. The CDR3 runs to 16 residues. Germline V CDR1 and CDR2: DFQATT, SNEGSKA (reference sequence). With V trimmed by 3 bases and J by 2 bases, 12 bases remained unmatched. CDR3 sequence reads: CSARFQGALRTYEQYF. The CDR3 DNA is TGCAGTGCTAGGTTCCAGGGGGCTCTACGGACCTACGAGCAGTACTTC.

This clonotype has at least ten counts. The chain couples TRBV13 to TRBJ2-2; D could derive from TRBD1 or TRBD2 (5 bases each). V lost 2 bases to trimming and J lost 16 bases, with 17 bases between them. Germline CDR1 reads PRHDT; CDR2 reads FYEKMQ (reference sequence). This CDR3 spans 13 amino acids. The CDR3 coding sequence is TGTGCCAGCAGCTTATCTCAGCGGTGGGGGACGTTTTTT. It yields the protein CASSLSQRWGTFF. Full variable domain (outside the CDR3, taken from reference TRBV13 and TRBJ2-2): AAGVIQSPRHLIKEKRETATLKCYPIPRHDTVYWYQQGPGQDPQFLISFYEKMQSDKGSIPDRFSAQQFSDYHSELNMSSLELGDSALYFCASSLSQRWGTFFGEGSRLTVL.

At least ten counts were recorded for this clonotype. The CDR3 here is CASSMVRSSYNEQFF. DNA of the CDR3: TGTGCCAGTAGTATGGTCCGGAGCTCCTACAATGAGCAGTTCTTC. The J gene is TRBJ2-1, the V gene TRBV19; D ambiguous. The CDR3 length is 15 residues. Per the germline V gene, CDR1 is LNHDA and CDR2 is SQIVND (reference sequence). The V end was cut by 3 bases, the J end by 0 bases, with 9 bases between.

This clonotype has a count of ten or more. The V and J genes are TRBV6-5 and TRBJ2-3, with D unclear. This CDR3 contains 11 residues. Trimming left V 2 bases short and J 8 bases short, with 5 bases between. Germline V gene sequence: CDR1 MNHEY, CDR2 SVGAGI. CDR3 in DNA: TGTGCCAGCAGTTACAGGGCTACGCAGTATTTT. Protein: CASSYRATQYF.

This clonotype has a count of ten or more. The V and J genes are TRBV6-2 or TRBV6-3 and TRBJ2-2, with 9 bases fitting TRBD1. Germline trimming cut 5 bases from V and 6 bases from J; bases unmatched to any gene: 13. The CDR3 is 17 residues long. Germline V lookup: CDR1 MNHEY, CDR2 SVGEGT. CDR3 coding DNA: TGTGCCAGCAGTCCCTTCGGGACAGGGACGGTCGCCGGGGAGCTGTTTTTT. This codes for CASSPFGTGTVAGELFF.

This chain uses TRBV7-8 with TRBJ2-1; no clear D gene. The CDR3 extends over 12 amino acids. The germline gives CDR1 SGHVS, CDR2 FQNEAQ. V lost 5 bases, J lost 5 bases, and 7 bases lay in between. The CDR3 DNA is TGTGCCAGCAGCCAACGCAACAATGAGCAGTTCTTC. This codes for CASSQRNNEQFF. The full variable domain, rest sourced from reference TRBV7-8 and TRBJ2-1, is GAGVSQSPRYKVAKRGQDVALRCDPISGHVSLFWYQQALGQGPEFLTYFQNEAQLDKSGLPSDRFFAERPEGSVSTLKIQRTQQEDSAVYLCASSQRNNEQFFGPGTRLTVL.

The chain joins TRBV18 to TRBJ1-4; D remains ambiguous. Trimming stripped 8 bases from V and 2 bases from J, with 15 bases between. CDR3 length: 15 amino acids. Germline values: CDR1 KGHSH, CDR2 LQKENI. The CDR3 is CASPGQGATNEKLFF. The CDR3 nucleotides are TGTGCCAGCCCCGGCCAAGGAGCGACTAATGAAAAACTGTTTTTT.

V usage is TRBV4-2 and J usage is TRBJ1-2, with D uncertain. Trimming shortened V by 4 bases and J by 5 bases, and 11 bases separated the two germline ends. The germline CDR1 and CDR2 sequences are LGHNA and YNFKEQ. The CDR3 has 13 amino acids. The CDR3 protein is CASSPGLHYGYTF. The CDR3 DNA reads as TGTGCCAGCAGCCCTGGACTCCATTATGGCTACACCTTC.

Many counts were recorded for this clonotype. The chain combines TRBV3-1 with TRBJ1-2; D call uncertain. V was pared by 1 base and J by 4 bases, with 7 bases between. The CDR3 consists of 13 residues. Germline V gene lookup returns CDR1 LGHDT and CDR2 YNNKEL (reference sequence). CDR3 coding DNA: TGTGCCAGCAGCCAAGGGACCCGCTATGGCTACACCTTC. Amino acids: CASSQGTRYGYTF. Full variable domain (rest looked up from reference TRBV3-1 and TRBJ1-2): DTAVSQTPKYLVTQMGNDKSIKCEQNLGHDTMYWYKQDSKKFLKIMFSYNNKELIINETVPNRFSPKSPDKAHLNLHINSLELGDSAVYFCASSQGTRYGYTFGSGTRLTVV.

This clonotype was detected ten times or more. The chain couples TRBV11-2 to TRBJ1-2, with D perhaps TRBD1 (5 bases). The CDR3 loop spans 15 amino acids. CDR1 and CDR2 (germline): SGHAT, FQNNGV. Trimming shortened V by 1 base and J by 4 bases, and 13 bases separated the two germline ends. CDR3 sequence reads: CASSLAPGLPYGYTF. The CDR3 DNA sequence: TGTGCCAGCAGCTTAGCCCCAGGGTTACCCTATGGCTACACCTTC.

This clonotype appeared many times. The chain has TRBV7-3 and TRBJ2-3; TRBD2 matches 8 bases. The CDR3 has 15 amino acids. CDR1 and CDR2 (germline): SGHTA, FQGTGA. Trimming at V came to 4 bases and at J to 3 bases, leaving 6 bases not matched to a gene. The CDR3 DNA is TGTGCCAGCAGCTCCGGTAGCGGGAAAACAGATACGCAGTATTTT. As protein: CASSSGSGKTDTQYF.

This clonotype came up many times. J is TRBJ1-4 and V is TRBV7-2; D unclear. This CDR3 is 14 amino acids long. Germline CDR1 and CDR2: SGHTA and FQGNSA. The ends were cut back, 2 bases at V and 8 bases at J, with 12 bases in the middle. The CDR3 sequence is CASSLREYSEKLFF. DNA for the CDR3: TGTGCCAGCAGCTTACGGGAATACAGCGAAAAACTGTTTTTT.

This clonotype was detected many times. This sequence joins TRBV7-9 and TRBJ1-2; D gene uncertain. Germline values: CDR1 SEHNR, CDR2 FQNEAQ (reference sequence). This CDR3 contains 15 residues. Trimming stripped 6 bases from V and 4 bases from J, with 18 bases between. CDR3 amino acids: CASRDTWHSSYGYTF. The CDR3 nucleotides are TGTGCCAGCAGAGACACATGGCATTCCAGCTATGGCTACACCTTC. The variable domain in full, completed from reference TRBV7-9 and TRBJ1-2, reads DTGVSQNPRHKITKRGQNVTFRCDPISEHNRLYWYRQTLGQGPEFLTYFQNEAQLEKSRLLSDRFSAERPKGSFSTLEIQRTEQGDSAMYLCASRDTWHSSYGYTFGSGTRLTVV.

This clonotype was counted ten times or more. The chain employs TRBV10-2 and TRBJ2-3, with 8 bases matching TRBD2. This CDR3 has 14 amino acids. V was pared by 9 bases and J by 0 bases, with 5 bases of the junction left unmatched. CDR1 is WSHSY and CDR2 is SAAADI in the germline V gene. The CDR3 DNA reads TGCGCCAGTAAGACTAGCGATAGCACAGATACGCAGTATTTT. It yields the protein CASKTSDSTDTQYF.

Only a few counts were recorded for this clonotype. The chain joins TRBV7-2 to TRBJ1-5, with D uncertain. CDR1 and CDR2 from the germline V gene are SGHTA and FQGNSA. This CDR3 contains 12 residues. The germline V and J ends were trimmed by 0 bases and 7 bases, with 4 bases remaining between them. DNA of the CDR3: TGTGCCAGCAGCTTAGCCGGGCAGCCCCAGCATTTT. Protein product: CASSLAGQPQHF.

This clonotype was picked up many times. The chain employs TRBV10-3 and TRBJ2-1, with TRBD1 matching over 11 bases. The CDR3 runs to 15 residues. After removal of 6 bases from V and 1 base from J, the junction contained 2 bases not matched to a gene. Germline lookup yields CDR1 ENHRY and CDR2 SYGVKD. In DNA, the CDR3 is TGTGCCATCAGGGGGACAGGGGGTTCCTACAATGAGCAGTTCTTC. Its translation is CAIRGTGGSYNEQFF.